This TCR beta chain was recovered during a study of T-cell memory formation after mild COVID-19. General study results and limits: Clonal second-wave expansions that peaked on day 37 had unconfirmed SARS-CoV-2 specificity. CD8+ contracting clones occupied EMRA, while CD4+ ones occupied mainly CM and EM.

Employing constant-segment primers, 5'RACE generated TCR alpha and TCR beta cDNA libraries bearing sample barcodes and UMIs. TCRdb used MiXCR to reprocess the 5' RACE reads, holding one entry per CDR3 protein. The sample contains approximately 210,000 distinct CDR3 sequences, over 9.5% of which appear only once. A note on this clonotype: As yet, its antigen is unknown.

Germline CDR1 MNHEY, CDR2 SVGAGI. The CDR3 is made up of 13 amino acids. Trimming left V 7 bases short and J 1 base short, with 10 bases between. The clonotype originates from a man between 18 and 29 years old who had mild COVID-19 (a few samples of this study predate the infection). Cell type and time point are not known. This chain joins TRBV6-5 and TRBJ1-1; no clear D gene. Specimen: PBMCs or a T cell subset sorted from them (not recorded which). The CDR3, as DNA: TGTGCCAGCACGGGCTTACAGAACACTGAAGCTTTCTTT. Protein sequence: CASTGLQNTEAFF.